Listed below are T cell receptor beta chains from one sample, sequenced in a study of beta chain features in type 1 diabetes. The table came from immunoSEQ multiplex PCR; TCRdb's copy has only in-frame clones and leaves some out. Among 300,000 to 400,000 clones listed, approximately 10% were seen once. Sequenced sample: naive CD4+ T cells from blood. The receptors derive from a woman aged 25 to 39 in good health. Both conserved end residues are part of each CDR3. D genes are given only for firm matches. Not every row has a clone size; where given, it reads once, few, many or a size class.

DNA	CDR3	V	D	size	J
TGCACCAGCAGTCCCCGGACTAGCGGGAGCTCCTACGAGCAGTACTTC	CTSSPRTSGSSYEQYF	TRBV1	.	few	TRBJ2-7
TGCGCCAGCAGCCCCACCAACCTCGACGGCGGCGGGGAGCTGTTTTTT	CASSPTNLDGGGELFF	TRBV4-3	.	few	TRBJ2-2
TGCGCCAGCAGCACCGGACAGGGTTACTATGGCTACACCTTC	CASSTGQGYYGYTF	TRBV5-1	TRBD1	few	TRBJ1-2
TGTGCCTGGAGCGAGACTCAATTGGAGCAGTTCTTC	CAWSETQLEQFF	TRBV30	.	few	TRBJ2-1
TGTGCCAGCAGCTCCAAGGGGGACTACGAGCAGTACTTC	CASSSKGDYEQYF	TRBV5-4	.	.	TRBJ2-7
TGTGCCAGCACCCGGGACAGTCGGCAGCCCCAGCATTTT	CASTRDSRQPQHF	TRBV2	TRBD1	few	TRBJ1-5
TGCAGCGTTGATGCGGGAAGAGGGTACGAGCAGTACTTC	CSVDAGRGYEQYF	TRBV29-1	.	many	TRBJ2-7
TGCGCCAGCAGCGACCGGGACAGGGGACGAAACGAGCAGTACTTC	CASSDRDRGRNEQYF	TRBV5-1	TRBD1	.	TRBJ2-7
TGTGCCAGCAGTGAGGGGGGAACGAAGACCCAGTACTTC	CASSEGGTKTQYF	TRBV25-1	.	.	TRBJ2-5
TGCAGCGTTCTGTCGGACAGGGTAGCCTACAATGAGCAGTTCTTC	CSVLSDRVAYNEQFF	TRBV29-1	TRBD1	.	TRBJ2-1
TGTGCCAGCACTTCCCCGGGACTAGCGGAGTTCACAGATACGCAGTATTTT	CASTSPGLAEFTDTQYF	TRBV28	TRBD2	few	TRBJ2-3
TGTGCCAGCGGGGAGACAACAAACACTGAAGCTTTCTTT	CASGETTNTEAFF	TRBV11-3	.	.	TRBJ1-1
TGTGCCAGCAGCGCCACTAGCGGCTCCTACAATGAGCAGTTCTTC	CASSATSGSYNEQFF	TRBV5-4	TRBD2	few	TRBJ2-1
TGCAGCGTTGAAGTCCAGGGAAACACCGGGGAGCTGTTTTTT	CSVEVQGNTGELFF	TRBV29-1	.	.	TRBJ2-2
TGTGCCAGCAGCCAGGGACTAGCGGGATACTACGAGCAGTACTTC	CASSQGLAGYYEQYF	TRBV28	TRBD2	.	TRBJ2-7
TGTGCAAGTCGCTCCTTCCGGGAGTTCTCGCCTTCCAAAAACATTCAGTACTTC	CASRSFREFSPSKNIQYF	TRBV12-2	.	.	TRBJ2-4
TGTGCCAGCAGCCTCCATAGCGGGCCCAATGAGCAGTTCTTC	CASSLHSGPNEQFF	TRBV7-3	TRBD2	few	TRBJ2-1
TGTGCCAGCAGCTTAGCGGAGGATCTCTCCAGGACCCAGTACTTC	CASSLAEDLSRTQYF	TRBV7-8	.	.	TRBJ2-5
TGTGCCAGCAGGAGGACTAGCGGAAGAGAGACCCAGTACTTC	CASRRTSGRETQYF	TRBV7-2	TRBD2	few	TRBJ2-5
TGTGCCAGCAGGATGACAGGGTCCTTCAATCAGCCCCAGCATTTT	CASRMTGSFNQPQHF	TRBV6-5	TRBD1	.	TRBJ1-5
TGTGCCAGCAGCAGCCCGGGGACTAGCGGGAGATCCGAGCAGTACTTC	CASSSPGTSGRSEQYF	TRBV28	TRBD2	few	TRBJ2-7
TGTGCCAGCAGCCGAAACAGGGGTTCGGGAAACACCATATATTTT	CASSRNRGSGNTIYF	TRBV6-5	TRBD1	.	TRBJ1-3
TGTGCCAGCAGGGAAGGGGAAAATGAGCAGTTCTTC	CASREGENEQFF	TRBV27	.	.	TRBJ2-1
TGTGCCAGCAGTCAAAGCCAGGGACTAGCTCACTCCTACAATGAGCAGTTCTTC	CASSQSQGLAHSYNEQFF	TRBV27	TRBD2	.	TRBJ2-1
TGTGCCAGCAGTGGGAGAGGGGGAAGGTGGGAAGGCTACACCTTC	CASSGRGGRWEGYTF	TRBV4-2	.	.	TRBJ1-2
TGTGCCAGCGGCTACCTGGCAGGGTGGGACAATGAGCAGTTCTTC	CASGYLAGWDNEQFF	TRBV7-2	.	few	TRBJ2-1
TGTGCCAGCAGCGCTGGCCAGGTTGCGTTAGGAGAGACCCAGTACTTC	CASSAGQVALGETQYF	TRBV7-9	.	few	TRBJ2-5
TGCGCCAGCAGCCTTCGACTAGCTCCCAGCACAGATACGCAGTATTTT	CASSLRLAPSTDTQYF	TRBV4-3	TRBD2	.	TRBJ2-3